The 14 T cell receptor beta chains given below trace back to one sample, sequenced in a study of T-cell memory formation after mild COVID-19. One entry per CDR3 protein results from TCRdb running MiXCR on the 5' RACE reads. The sample holds approximately 240,000 distinct CDR3 sequences, less than 20% seen once. Sequenced: PBMCs or a T cell subset sorted from them (not recorded which). The receptors here all came from a man aged 18 to 29 who had mild COVID-19 (a few samples of this study predate the infection). Cell type and time point are not known.

CDR3 in DNA: TGCAGTGCTAGAGATCCACTAGCGGGGGGCCGTCTCTCCTACAATGAGCAGTTCTTC. It encodes CSARDPLAGGRLSYNEQFF. The gene calls are TRBV20-1 and TRBJ2-1; 12 nucleotides match TRBD2. This CDR3 has 19 amino acids. Germline CDR1 reads DFQATT; CDR2 reads SNEGSKA (reference sequence). Trimming took 0 bases from V and 0 from J; bases not matched to a gene: 9.

Only a few counts were recorded for this clonotype. The V gene is TRBV18, the J gene TRBJ2-1; 9 bases are a match to TRBD1. This CDR3 is built from 14 residues. Trimming removed 5 bases from V and 7 bases from J; junction bases left unmatched: 6. Looked up from germline, CDR1 is KGHSH and CDR2 is LQKENI. The CDR3 nucleotides read TGTGCCAGCTCATTGGGACAGGGAATTAATGAGCAGTTCTTC. Translating it yields CASSLGQGINEQFF.

This clonotype appeared once. The gene calls are TRBV3-1 and TRBJ2-5; 11 nucleotides line up with TRBD2. V dropped 4 bases and J dropped 6; count of bases not matched to a gene: 10. CDR1 and CDR2 from the germline V gene are LGHDT and YNNKEL (reference sequence). The CDR3 sequence is 16 residues long. CDR3 loop: CASSLLAGGQIKTQYF. For the CDR3, the DNA is TGTGCCAGCAGCCTTTTAGCGGGGGGGCAGATTAAGACCCAGTACTTC.

This clonotype was seen a handful of times. The chain is built from TRBV7-2 and TRBJ2-7; 9 nucleotides agree with TRBD1. CDR1 SGHTA and CDR2 FQGNSA come from the germline V gene. Trimming removed 5 bases from V and 2 bases from J; junction bases left unmatched: 10. This CDR3 is 16 amino acids long. CDR3 nucleotide sequence: TGTGCCAGCAGCCTACAGGGGGCAGCCCCCCCCTACGAGCAGTACTTC. It yields the protein CASSLQGAAPPYEQYF.

This clonotype was seen a few times. The J gene is TRBJ1-1, the V gene TRBV18; the match to TRBD1 covers 7 bases. The CDR3 runs 15 residues. Germline CDR1 reads KGHSH; CDR2 reads LQKENI. V gave up 2 bases and J gave up 2 bases; unmatched junction bases: 5. The CDR3 is CASSPRQGKNTEAFF. The CDR3 coding sequence is TGTGCCAGCTCACCAAGACAGGGAAAAAACACTGAAGCTTTCTTT.

The rearrangement joins TRBV5-1 to TRBJ2-3; a weak D match, TRBD1 (6 bases). CDR1 and CDR2 from the germline V gene are SGHRS and YFSETQ. V gave up 2 bases and J gave up 2 bases, with 9 bases separating them. The CDR3 is 14 residues long. The CDR3 DNA is TGCGCCAGCAGCTTCGGACAGCACACAGATACGCAGTATTTT. Residues: CASSFGQHTDTQYF.

The chain employs TRBV4-1 and TRBJ2-7; D could derive from TRBD1 or TRBD2 (5 bases each). The CDR3 totals 15 residues. V lost 3 bases, J lost 1 base, and 13 bases lay in between. Per the germline V gene, CDR1 is MGHRA and CDR2 is YSYEKL. The CDR3 sequence is CASSQMGTASYEQYF. As DNA, the CDR3 is TGCGCCAGCAGCCAGATGGGGACGGCTTCCTACGAGCAGTACTTC.

The V gene is TRBV7-6, the J gene TRBJ2-2; D is undetermined. V dropped 5 bases and J dropped 2 bases, with 15 bases sitting between them. The CDR3 runs to 16 residues. Germline values: CDR1 SGHVS, CDR2 FNYEAQ. The CDR3 nucleotides read TGTGCCAGCAGCATAGGCCTCCGGGCTAACACCGGGGAGCTGTTTTTT. This codes for CASSIGLRANTGELFF.

This clonotype has more than one count but fewer than ten. The chain recombines TRBV7-8 with TRBJ1-5; tentatively, D is TRBD1 (5 bases). The CDR3 loop spans 16 amino acids. Germline CDR1 reads SGHVS; CDR2 reads FQNEAQ. The germline V and J ends were trimmed by 2 bases and 4 bases, with 15 bases remaining between them. This CDR3 reads CASSLNPGATNQPQHF. The CDR3 DNA reads as TGTGCCAGCAGCTTAAATCCCGGGGCGACGAATCAGCCCCAGCATTTT.

This sequence joins TRBV23-1 and TRBJ2-1, with 8 bases that match TRBD1. TRBV23-1 carries the ORF label, with uncertain function. CDR3 size: 17 residues. V lost 2 bases, J lost 2 bases, and 8 bases stayed unmatched. In DNA form, the CDR3 reads TGCGCCAGCAGTCAACGTTCCTACAGGGGGGCCTACAATGAGCAGTTCTTC. The encoded protein is CASSQRSYRGAYNEQFF.

This clonotype has only a few counts. This chain connects TRBV19 to TRBJ2-3; D is uncertain. The CDR3 extends over 13 amino acids. Trimming took off 6 bases at V and 0 bases at J, with 7 bases between the two ends. The germline gives CDR1 LNHDA, CDR2 SQIVND (reference sequence). CDR3 coding DNA: TGTGCCAGTAGGCCCAGTAGCACAGATACGCAGTATTTT. Its protein is CASRPSSTDTQYF. Variable domain in full (rest from reference TRBV19 and TRBJ2-3): DGGITQSPKYLFRKEGQNVTLSCEQNLNHDAMYWYRQDPGQGLRLIYYSQIVNDFQKGDIAEGYSVSREKKESFPLTVTSAQKNPTAFYLCASRPSSTDTQYFGPGTRLTVL.

This clonotype was detected only a few times. The V and J genes are TRBV5-4 and TRBJ2-2; 10 bases line up with TRBD1. Germline values: CDR1 SGHNT, CDR2 YYREEE (reference sequence). This CDR3 contains 16 residues. With V trimmed by 4 bases and J by 5 bases, 8 bases remained unmatched. Here the CDR3 reads CASSPRQGAGTGELFF. The DNA for the CDR3 is TGTGCCAGCAGCCCTAGACAGGGGGCTGGAACCGGGGAGCTGTTTTTT.

This sequence joins TRBV29-1 and TRBJ1-2; unclear D gene. There are 12 residues in the CDR3. V shed 4 bases and J shed 4 bases, with 10 bases lying between them. Germline V lookup: CDR1 SQVTM, CDR2 ANQGSEA. The CDR3 region has the DNA TGCAGCGTTGGTCGACGGGGCTATGGCTACACCTTC. Protein product: CSVGRRGYGYTF.

The chain carries TRBV2 and TRBJ1-5, with D perhaps matching TRBD1 (5 bases). The CDR3 is 16 residues long. The germline CDR1 and CDR2 sequences are SNHLY and FYNNEI. The V gene lost 6 bases and the J gene lost 3 bases, with 18 bases spanning the gap. For the CDR3, the DNA is TGTGCCAGCAGGGCGGGCCGCGAGGGGATCAATCAGCCCCAGCATTTT. It codes for CASRAGREGINQPQHF.